The subject of this entry is one TCR beta chain. This sample was taken from a study of blood T cell repertoires in COVID-19. The cohort comprised adults aged roughly 18 to 95 years residing in 20 to 30 US areas. Donors were grouped by their self-reported clinical history. Cohort 3 donors counted as recovered after two negative PCRs, clearance, or resolved symptoms. The assay was immunoSEQ multiplex PCR, and TCRdb's table has in-frame clones only and misses some. The data show roughly 140,000 clones, 87% seen once. This receptor was identified in a man aged 60-69 years who had recovered from COVID-19. Material for sequencing was PBMCs or T cells enriched from blood (not recorded which).

CDR3 nucleotides: TGTGCCAGCAGTGCAGATTCCTCTGGAAACACCATATATTTT. It translates to CASSADSSGNTIYF. The chain links TRBV2 to TRBJ1-3; D ambiguous. From germline, CDR1 is SNHLY and CDR2 FYNNEI. CDR3 size: 14 residues. Trimming took off 4 bases at V and 0 bases at J, with 7 bases between the two ends.